Below, 10 T cell receptor beta chains from the same sample are listed, as sequenced in a study of blood T cell repertoires in COVID-19. TCRdb's copy holds only in-frame clones and misses some; the assay was immunoSEQ multiplex PCR. The table records about 190,000 clones, more than 70% of them present only once. The sequenced sample was peripheral blood. The receptors were gathered from a human donor in a cohort sampled during active COVID-19.

The chain uses TRBV4-1 and TRBJ2-5; 9 nucleotides agree with TRBD2. The CDR3 length is 15 residues. The V and J ends lost 5 bases and 4 bases, in that order; junction bases with no gene match: 8. Germline lookup yields CDR1 MGHRA and CDR2 YSYEKL. The CDR3 coding sequence is TGCGCCAGCAGCTTGCGGGAGGGAATTGGAGAGACCCAGTACTTC. Translating it yields CASSLREGIGETQYF.

The chain uses TRBV9 and TRBJ1-1, with D uncertain. The CDR3 has 13 amino acids. CDR1 and CDR2 (germline): SGDLS, YYNGEE. With 4 bases removed from V and 1 base from J, the gap between germline ends came to 8 bases. This chain's CDR3 is CASSPSWNTEAFF. CDR3 nucleotides: TGTGCCAGCAGCCCCTCTTGGAACACTGAAGCTTTCTTT.

The rearrangement uses TRBV10-3 and TRBJ2-3; 9 nucleotides line up with TRBD2. The ends lost 6 bases at V and 4 bases at J; junction bases unmatched: 11. CDR1 and CDR2 from the germline V gene are ENHRY and SYGVKD. The CDR3 has 16 amino acids. CDR3: CAISPRSGSSADTQYF. The CDR3 DNA reads as TGTGCCATCAGCCCTCGTAGCGGGAGTTCTGCAGATACGCAGTATTTT.

This clone turned up a few times. This sequence joins TRBV19 and TRBJ1-2; TRBD1 might be the D (5 bases). This CDR3 comprises 15 residues. From germline, CDR1 is LNHDA and CDR2 SQIVND (reference sequence). Trimming cost V 3 bases and J 4 bases, with 15 bases left between them. The CDR3 DNA reads as TGTGCCAGTAGTATCCCGACAGCAGTGACCTATGGCTACACCTTC. Translated: CASSIPTAVTYGYTF.

This clone has a single count. The chain employs TRBV7-2 and TRBJ2-7, with 7 bases matching TRBD1. After removal of 5 bases from V and 0 bases from J, the junction contained 4 bases not matched to a gene. The CDR3 extends over 14 amino acids. CDR1 is SGHTA, CDR2 FQGNSA, per germline. The CDR3, as DNA: TGTGCCAGCAGCGCGACAGGGCACTCCTACGAGCAGTACTTC. Translating gives CASSATGHSYEQYF.

In its sample, this clone was seen a few times. The rearrangement uses TRBV5-5 and TRBJ2-7; 10 bases line up with TRBD1. This CDR3 contains 17 residues. The J segment lost 2 bases and the V segment lost 3 bases, leaving 11 bases of the junction unmatched. Germline loops: CDR1 SGHKS, CDR2 YYEKEE (reference sequence). CDR3 DNA: TGTGCCAGCAGCTGGCGGGGAGTGGGACAGGGGACCTACGAGCAGTACTTC. It is translated as CASSWRGVGQGTYEQYF.

The chain combines TRBV9 with TRBJ2-5, with 9 bases fitting TRBD2. CDR1 and CDR2 (germline): SGDLS, YYNGEE. The J segment lost 2 bases and the V segment lost 4 bases, leaving 3 bases of the junction unmatched. The CDR3 is 14 amino acids. The CDR3 sequence is CASSLTSGQETQYF. The CDR3, as DNA: TGTGCCAGCAGCCTCACTAGCGGGCAAGAGACCCAGTACTTC.

V usage is TRBV5-1 and J usage is TRBJ2-7; 8 positions match TRBD1. CDR1 SGHRS and CDR2 YFSETQ come from the germline V gene. The CDR3 contains 15 residues. With 1 base clipped from V and 5 bases from J, the junction kept 8 bases outside the gene matches. CDR3 sequence (DNA): TGCGCCAGCAGCTTGTCTCGACAGGGGTCCAACGAGCAGTACTTC. The encoded protein is CASSLSRQGSNEQYF.

The chain combines TRBV4-3 with TRBJ1-2, with 7 positions matching TRBD1. V trimming: 0 bases; J trimming: 7 bases; junction bases outside the gene matches: 8. The CDR3 covers 15 residues. Germline values: CDR1 LGHNA, CDR2 YSLEER. For the CDR3, the DNA is TGCGCCAGCAGCCAAGATCTGGACAGGTCGAGTGGCTACACCTTC. This codes for CASSQDLDRSSGYTF.

This clone showed up just once. The chain joins TRBV13 to TRBJ2-2; a possible D gene is TRBD1 (6 bases). The CDR3 runs to 14 residues. Germline CDR1 PRHDT, CDR2 FYEKMQ (reference sequence). V dropped 3 bases and J dropped 6 bases, with 11 bases sitting between them. As DNA, the CDR3 is TGTGCCAGCAGCTTGGGGGCCGGGGCCGGGGAGCTGTTTTTT. This sequence encodes CASSLGAGAGELFF.